One sample yielded the 3 T cell receptor beta chains listed below, sequenced in a study of shared clonotypes between healthy human individuals. TCRdb's copy holds only in-frame clones and misses some; the assay was immunoSEQ multiplex PCR. The table has roughly 700,000 clones, 74% seen once. Sample: memory CD4+ T cells sorted from blood. Described subset: CD45RA-negative fraction. These receptors all stem from a woman in her twenties or thirties in good health.

The chain carries TRBV5-1 and TRBJ2-3; D uncertain. The germline gives CDR1 SGHRS, CDR2 YFSETQ. V was clipped by 2 bases and J by 2 bases, with 3 bases between them. This CDR3 comprises 12 residues. The CDR3 reads CASSFYTDTQYF. The CDR3, as DNA: TGCGCCAGCAGCTTTTACACAGATACGCAGTATTTT.

This clone was found many times. The V and J genes are TRBV19 and TRBJ1-5; a possible D gene is TRBD1 (6 bases). The CDR3 totals 18 residues. The germline V gene encodes CDR1 LNHDA and CDR2 SQIVND (reference sequence). V dropped 6 bases and J dropped 2 bases, with 23 bases sitting between them. CDR3 protein: CASRTRGDGLYGNQPQHF. The CDR3 bases are TGTGCCAGTAGGACCAGGGGTGATGGGCTTTATGGCAATCAGCCCCAGCATTTT.

The chain carries TRBV4-1 and TRBJ1-4; D may be TRBD1 (5 bases). V was trimmed by 3 bases and J by 17 bases, leaving 25 bases between them. Germline-derived CDR1 and CDR2 are MGHRA and YSYEKL. The CDR3 loop spans 15 amino acids. CDR3 sequence: CASSHKRGERGEPFF. CDR3 sequence (DNA): TGCGCCAGCAGCCACAAAAGAGGGGAGCGGGGAGAACCTTTTTTT.